These T cell receptor beta chains were read from a single sample in a study of blood T cell repertoires in COVID-19. Some clones are missing from TCRdb's copy, which holds only in-frame ones; the method was immunoSEQ multiplex PCR. There are roughly 190,000 clones in the sample; approximately 84% occur only once, and under 3% lies in the top ten. The sample comprised peripheral blood. The receptors come from a human donor with acute or convalescent COVID-19. The donor label of this sample is uncertain. Both conserved end residues are part of each CDR3. Fields, in order: CDR3 DNA, CDR3 protein, clone size, CDR3 length, J gene, D gene, V gene. D genes are given only for firm matches. Clone size is shown for a subset of rows, as once, few, many or a class of expanded clone.

CDR3 DNA: TGTGCCAGCAGTCCGGACTCTCTAGATAATACGCAGTATTTT
CDR3 protein: CASSPDSLDNTQYF
clone size: .
CDR3 length: 14
J gene: TRBJ2-3
D gene: .
V gene: TRBV6-6

CDR3 DNA: TGTGCCAGCAGTTATAGCACAGATACGCAGTATTTT
CDR3 protein: CASSYSTDTQYF
clone size: .
CDR3 length: 12
J gene: TRBJ2-3
D gene: .
V gene: TRBV2

CDR3 DNA: TGTGCCAGCAGTGAGAGGGTGGGGAACACTGAAGCTTTCTTT
CDR3 protein: CASSERVGNTEAFF
clone size: once
CDR3 length: 14
J gene: TRBJ1-1
D gene: .
V gene: TRBV2

CDR3 DNA: TGTGCCTGGAGTTTTTACTCAACCTACGAGCAGTACTTC
CDR3 protein: CAWSFYSTYEQYF
clone size: .
CDR3 length: 13
J gene: TRBJ2-7
D gene: .
V gene: TRBV30

CDR3 DNA: TGTGCCAGCAGCCAGGCAGGGGGCAGTGAAAAACTGTTTTTT
CDR3 protein: CASSQAGGSEKLFF
clone size: .
CDR3 length: 14
J gene: TRBJ1-4
D gene: TRBD1
V gene: TRBV2

CDR3 DNA: TGTGCCAGCAGCCAAGAGCGGGGAACGAGGAGCACAGATACGCAGTATTTT
CDR3 protein: CASSQERGTRSTDTQYF
clone size: .
CDR3 length: 17
J gene: TRBJ2-3
D gene: .
V gene: TRBV14

CDR3 DNA: TGTGCCAGTAGTATAGGGGCGTCTTATGGCTACACCTTC
CDR3 protein: CASSIGASYGYTF
clone size: .
CDR3 length: 13
J gene: TRBJ1-2
D gene: .
V gene: TRBV19

CDR3 DNA: TGTGCCAGCAGCCAAGGAATGGGACTAGGCGTGGATGAGCAGTTCTTC
CDR3 protein: CASSQGMGLGVDEQFF
clone size: .
CDR3 length: 16
J gene: TRBJ2-1
D gene: TRBD2
V gene: TRBV3-1/TRBV3-2

CDR3 DNA: TGTGCCAGCAGCTTGGCCAGGGAGGGCACTGAAGCTTTCTTT
CDR3 protein: CASSLAREGTEAFF
clone size: once
CDR3 length: 14
J gene: TRBJ1-1
D gene: .
V gene: TRBV5-4

CDR3 DNA: TGCGCCAGCAGCTCCGAGGGACTAGCGGGGTATGAGCAGTTCTTC
CDR3 protein: CASSSEGLAGYEQFF
clone size: .
CDR3 length: 15
J gene: TRBJ2-1
D gene: TRBD2
V gene: TRBV5-1

CDR3 DNA: TGTGCCAGCAGCTCGGGGGGGCCGGCGTACGAGCAGTACTTC
CDR3 protein: CASSSGGPAYEQYF
clone size: .
CDR3 length: 14
J gene: TRBJ2-7
D gene: TRBD2
V gene: TRBV5-4

CDR3 DNA: TGTGCCAGCTCACCAAGGGCCGGAGGGGACGAGCAGTACTTC
CDR3 protein: CASSPRAGGDEQYF
clone size: few
CDR3 length: 14
J gene: TRBJ2-7
D gene: .
V gene: TRBV18

CDR3 DNA: TGTGCCAGCAGCGAAATCAGGGGGCGAAAGGAGGATGAGCAGTTCTTC
CDR3 protein: CASSEIRGRKEDEQFF
clone size: .
CDR3 length: 16
J gene: TRBJ2-1
D gene: TRBD1
V gene: TRBV3-1/TRBV3-2

CDR3 DNA: TGTGCCAGCAGCTATCGGACAGGGGACAATGAGCAGTTCTTC
CDR3 protein: CASSYRTGDNEQFF
clone size: .
CDR3 length: 14
J gene: TRBJ2-1
D gene: TRBD1
V gene: TRBV7-2

CDR3 DNA: TGTGCCAGTAGTCAGGGCTACGAGCAGTACTTC
CDR3 protein: CASSQGYEQYF
clone size: .
CDR3 length: 11
J gene: TRBJ2-7
D gene: .
V gene: TRBV19

CDR3 DNA: TGTGCCAGCAGTTTAGGACCGGGACAGGGGAGGAGCAATCAGCCCCAGCATTTT
CDR3 protein: CASSLGPGQGRSNQPQHF
clone size: .
CDR3 length: 18
J gene: TRBJ1-5
D gene: TRBD1
V gene: TRBV28

CDR3 DNA: TGTGCCAGCAGTTACTCGAGCAGCGGGAGGGGTAATGAGCAGTTCTTC
CDR3 protein: CASSYSSSGRGNEQFF
clone size: .
CDR3 length: 16
J gene: TRBJ2-1
D gene: TRBD2
V gene: TRBV6-5

CDR3 DNA: TGTGCCAGCAGTTTAGAGCGGGGGGTTGCGCAGTATTTT
CDR3 protein: CASSLERGVAQYF
clone size: .
CDR3 length: 13
J gene: TRBJ2-3
D gene: TRBD2
V gene: TRBV12-3/TRBV12-4

CDR3 DNA: TGTGCCATCAGTGCCCTCCAGGGGGCAAATAATTCACCCCTCCACTTT
CDR3 protein: CAISALQGANNSPLHF
clone size: .
CDR3 length: 16
J gene: TRBJ1-6
D gene: TRBD1
V gene: TRBV10-3

CDR3 DNA: TGTGCCAGCAAGAGACAGGGGATCACTGAAGCTTTCTTT
CDR3 protein: CASKRQGITEAFF
clone size: .
CDR3 length: 13
J gene: TRBJ1-1
D gene: TRBD1
V gene: TRBV28

CDR3 DNA: TGCGCCAGCAGCCAAGAGCCTTCAACGGAGTTTCAGCCCCAGCATTTT
CDR3 protein: CASSQEPSTEFQPQHF
clone size: .
CDR3 length: 16
J gene: TRBJ1-5
D gene: .
V gene: TRBV4-1

CDR3 DNA: TGTGCCAGCAGCTCTCAGGGGCCCTACGAGCAGTACTTC
CDR3 protein: CASSSQGPYEQYF
clone size: .
CDR3 length: 13
J gene: TRBJ2-7
D gene: .
V gene: TRBV7-9

CDR3 DNA: TGTGCCAGCAGTCCTCGAGGGGGAGACAGAAGCAATCAGCCCCAGCATTTT
CDR3 protein: CASSPRGGDRSNQPQHF
clone size: .
CDR3 length: 17
J gene: TRBJ1-5
D gene: .
V gene: TRBV6-6

CDR3 DNA: TGTGCCACCTTCCCGCGGTCTGGGGCCAACGTCCTGACTTTC
CDR3 protein: CATFPRSGANVLTF
clone size: .
CDR3 length: 14
J gene: TRBJ2-6
D gene: .
V gene: TRBV28

CDR3 DNA: TGTGCCAGAAGCCACGCTAGAGGTAAAGGGAACACTGAAGCTTTCTTT
CDR3 protein: CARSHARGKGNTEAFF
clone size: few
CDR3 length: 16
J gene: TRBJ1-1
D gene: .
V gene: TRBV7-5

CDR3 DNA: TGTGCCAGCTCCCGAGGGCTGATCGGGAGAAAGGGTGACGAGCAGTACTTC
CDR3 protein: CASSRGLIGRKGDEQYF
clone size: .
CDR3 length: 17
J gene: TRBJ2-7
D gene: .
V gene: TRBV11-2

CDR3 DNA: TGTGCCAGCAGTTCCCGAAGCGGCCGGAACACTGAAGCTTTCTTT
CDR3 protein: CASSSRSGRNTEAFF
clone size: .
CDR3 length: 15
J gene: TRBJ1-1
D gene: .
V gene: TRBV27

CDR3 DNA: TGTGCCATCAGTGAGTCGACAGGGCTGGCCTATAATTCACCCCTCCACTTT
CDR3 protein: CAISESTGLAYNSPLHF
clone size: .
CDR3 length: 17
J gene: TRBJ1-6
D gene: TRBD1
V gene: TRBV10-3

CDR3 DNA: TGCGCCAGCAGCTTCCGTGGGGGGGGCGAGGAGACCCAGTACTTC
CDR3 protein: CASSFRGGGEETQYF
clone size: .
CDR3 length: 15
J gene: TRBJ2-5
D gene: .
V gene: TRBV5-1

CDR3 DNA: TGTGCCAGCAGCTTAGGAGGTAGCGGGGGGGCCAATGAGCAGTTCTTC
CDR3 protein: CASSLGGSGGANEQFF
clone size: .
CDR3 length: 16
J gene: TRBJ2-1
D gene: TRBD2
V gene: TRBV13

CDR3 DNA: TGTGCCAGCAGTAAGGGAGGGAATTCACCCCTCCACTTT
CDR3 protein: CASSKGGNSPLHF
clone size: .
CDR3 length: 13
J gene: TRBJ1-6
D gene: .
V gene: TRBV6-5

CDR3 DNA: TGTGCCAGCAGCGCCCGGGCAGGGGACCACGAGCAGTACTTC
CDR3 protein: CASSARAGDHEQYF
clone size: .
CDR3 length: 14
J gene: TRBJ2-7
D gene: .
V gene: TRBV6-5

CDR3 DNA: TGTGCCAGTAGTTTCCGGACTAGCGGCTACAATGAGCAGTTCTTC
CDR3 protein: CASSFRTSGYNEQFF
clone size: .
CDR3 length: 15
J gene: TRBJ2-1
D gene: TRBD2
V gene: TRBV19

CDR3 DNA: TGTGCCAGCAGGGCAGAATCAACTAATGAAAAACTGTTTTTT
CDR3 protein: CASRAESTNEKLFF
clone size: .
CDR3 length: 14
J gene: TRBJ1-4
D gene: .
V gene: TRBV5-4

CDR3 DNA: TGCGCCACTGCACTAGCGGGGGGGAACACCGGGGAGCTGTTTTTT
CDR3 protein: CATALAGGNTGELFF
clone size: .
CDR3 length: 15
J gene: TRBJ2-2
D gene: TRBD2
V gene: TRBV5-1

CDR3 DNA: TGTGCCAGCAGCTTGGACAGTGGTGAGACCCAGTACTTC
CDR3 protein: CASSLDSGETQYF
clone size: .
CDR3 length: 13
J gene: TRBJ2-5
D gene: .
V gene: TRBV5-5

CDR3 DNA: TGTGCCAGCAGCTTAATGGGGAAAGGGAGCTCCTATAATTCACCCCTCCACTTT
CDR3 protein: CASSLMGKGSSYNSPLHF
clone size: .
CDR3 length: 18
J gene: TRBJ1-6
D gene: .
V gene: TRBV7-8

CDR3 DNA: TGTGCCTGGAGTGTAATCGGGGGTCAAGAGACCCAGTACTTC
CDR3 protein: CAWSVIGGQETQYF
clone size: .
CDR3 length: 14
J gene: TRBJ2-5
D gene: .
V gene: TRBV30

CDR3 DNA: TGCGCCAGCGGACCTGAACTAGCGGGGGCGGGGGAGCAGTACTTC
CDR3 protein: CASGPELAGAGEQYF
clone size: few
CDR3 length: 15
J gene: TRBJ2-7
D gene: TRBD2
V gene: TRBV5-1

CDR3 DNA: TGTGCCAGCTCACTACGCTGGGATGGACTAGCGGGCCGGGAAATTGAGCAGTTCTTC
CDR3 protein: CASSLRWDGLAGREIEQFF
clone size: .
CDR3 length: 19
J gene: TRBJ2-1
D gene: TRBD2
V gene: TRBV18

CDR3 DNA: TGTGCCAGCAGCTTAGAGACAGGGTCCTACAATGAGCAGTTCTTC
CDR3 protein: CASSLETGSYNEQFF
clone size: .
CDR3 length: 15
J gene: TRBJ2-1
D gene: TRBD1
V gene: TRBV7-8

CDR3 DNA: TGTGCCAGCAGCTTAGCGCGGGGGGTCAACACCGGGGAGCTGTTTTTT
CDR3 protein: CASSLARGVNTGELFF
clone size: .
CDR3 length: 16
J gene: TRBJ2-2
D gene: TRBD2
V gene: TRBV5-8

CDR3 DNA: TGTGCCAGCAGCGATGCCGGGACTCCACTTAGCACAGATACGCAGTATTTT
CDR3 protein: CASSDAGTPLSTDTQYF
clone size: .
CDR3 length: 17
J gene: TRBJ2-3
D gene: .
V gene: TRBV7-8

CDR3 DNA: TGTGCCAGCAGCTTGGAGCAAGGGCCCCAGCATTTT
CDR3 protein: CASSLEQGPQHF
clone size: .
CDR3 length: 12
J gene: TRBJ1-5
D gene: .
V gene: TRBV11-2

CDR3 DNA: TGTGCCAGCTTCTACCTACACTGGGCGGGCAAAATCACCGGGGAGCTGTTTTTT
CDR3 protein: CASFYLHWAGKITGELFF
clone size: .
CDR3 length: 18
J gene: TRBJ2-2
D gene: .
V gene: TRBV2

CDR3 DNA: TGTGCCAGCAGCTTAGGTGGGACAGCCACCTACGAGCAGTACTTC
CDR3 protein: CASSLGGTATYEQYF
clone size: .
CDR3 length: 15
J gene: TRBJ2-7
D gene: TRBD1
V gene: TRBV7-9

CDR3 DNA: TGTGCCAGCAGCTTGGGTCCCCTAGCGGGGAGGCAGGAGCAGTACTTC
CDR3 protein: CASSLGPLAGRQEQYF
clone size: .
CDR3 length: 16
J gene: TRBJ2-7
D gene: TRBD2
V gene: TRBV5-4

CDR3 DNA: TGTGCCATCAGTGGAAATTGGATGGGAGGCGATGGCTACACCTTC
CDR3 protein: CAISGNWMGGDGYTF
clone size: .
CDR3 length: 15
J gene: TRBJ1-2
D gene: .
V gene: TRBV10-3

CDR3 DNA: TGTGCCAGCAGTGACAGGGGGCGCGACGAGCAGTACTTC
CDR3 protein: CASSDRGRDEQYF
clone size: .
CDR3 length: 13
J gene: TRBJ2-7
D gene: TRBD1
V gene: TRBV2

CDR3 DNA: TGTGCCAGTAGTCCCGACGGGACAGCTTATGGCTACACCTTC
CDR3 protein: CASSPDGTAYGYTF
clone size: .
CDR3 length: 14
J gene: TRBJ1-2
D gene: TRBD1
V gene: TRBV19

CDR3 DNA: TGTGCCAGCAGGTACGGGACTGCGAACACCGGGGAGCTGTTTTTT
CDR3 protein: CASRYGTANTGELFF
clone size: few
CDR3 length: 15
J gene: TRBJ2-2
D gene: .
V gene: TRBV7-9

CDR3 DNA: TGTGCCAGCAGCAGGACAGATTCTAACTATGGCTACACCTTC
CDR3 protein: CASSRTDSNYGYTF
clone size: .
CDR3 length: 14
J gene: TRBJ1-2
D gene: .
V gene: TRBV5-6

CDR3 DNA: TGTGCCAGCAGTGTTAGTGCAGGGACCTACGAGCAGTACTTC
CDR3 protein: CASSVSAGTYEQYF
clone size: .
CDR3 length: 14
J gene: TRBJ2-7
D gene: .
V gene: TRBV2

CDR3 DNA: TGTGCCAGCAGCTTGCCCTTGCAGCACGGCGGAAAGAACACCGGGGAGCTGTTTTTT
CDR3 protein: CASSLPLQHGGKNTGELFF
clone size: .
CDR3 length: 19
J gene: TRBJ2-2
D gene: .
V gene: TRBV5-4

CDR3 DNA: TGTGCCAGCAGCTTAGACTACAAAGAGACCCAGTACTTC
CDR3 protein: CASSLDYKETQYF
clone size: few
CDR3 length: 13
J gene: TRBJ2-5
D gene: .
V gene: TRBV7-3

CDR3 DNA: TGTGCCAGCAGCTTAGGGGTAGCGGGCCGCTCCCAAGAGACCCAGTACTTC
CDR3 protein: CASSLGVAGRSQETQYF
clone size: .
CDR3 length: 17
J gene: TRBJ2-5
D gene: TRBD2
V gene: TRBV7-9

CDR3 DNA: TGTGCCAGCAGTCCCGCGGGGACCGGGACCGGGGAGCTGTTTTTT
CDR3 protein: CASSPAGTGTGELFF
clone size: .
CDR3 length: 15
J gene: TRBJ2-2
D gene: .
V gene: TRBV6-1

CDR3 DNA: TGTGCCAGCAGCCGTCCAGAGGGGGTCCCCTACAATGAGCAGTTCTTC
CDR3 protein: CASSRPEGVPYNEQFF
clone size: .
CDR3 length: 16
J gene: TRBJ2-1
D gene: .
V gene: TRBV7-2

CDR3 DNA: TGTGCCAGTAGTATACCCCCGACTAGCGGGGGCCCCCGGGAGCAGTTCTTC
CDR3 protein: CASSIPPTSGGPREQFF
clone size: .
CDR3 length: 17
J gene: TRBJ2-1
D gene: TRBD2
V gene: TRBV19